A single T cell receptor (beta chain) is shown here with its context. This record comes from a study of blood T cell repertoires in COVID-19. Study overall: Acute-phase and convalescent COVID-19 samples originated in the United States, Italy and Spain. In each case, the material was cDNA or gDNA derived from T cells, B-cell-depleted T cells, or PBMCs.

Only in-frame clones appear in the TCRdb table, and some are missing; sequencing was by immunoSEQ multiplex PCR. The sample lists 150,000 to 200,000 clones; around 84% were seen once. Assignments of participants to cohorts depended upon their own reported clinical history. Germline CDR1 and CDR2: SGHTA and FQGNSA. CDR3 length equals 13 residues. V shed 8 bases and J 9 bases; nucleotides not matched to a gene: 7. The J gene is TRBJ1-6, the V gene TRBV7-2; 7 bases agree with TRBD1. Sample: PBMCs or T cells enriched from blood (not recorded which). This sequence was found in a woman between 50 and 59 years old who had recovered from COVID-19. CDR3 nucleotides: TGTGCCAGCGGTCCACAGGGGAGTTCACCCCTCCACTTT. This encodes CASGPQGSSPLHF.